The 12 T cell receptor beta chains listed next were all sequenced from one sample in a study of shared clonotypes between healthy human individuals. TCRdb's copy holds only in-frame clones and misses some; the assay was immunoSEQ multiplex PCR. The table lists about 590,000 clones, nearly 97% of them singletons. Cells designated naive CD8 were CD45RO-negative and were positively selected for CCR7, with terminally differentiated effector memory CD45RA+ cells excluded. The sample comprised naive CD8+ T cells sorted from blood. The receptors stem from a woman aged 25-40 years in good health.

The CDR3 DNA reads as TGTGCCAGCAGTAATACAGGGAACGAGCAGTACTTC. Translated: CASSNTGNEQYF. The V call is TRBV27, the J call TRBJ2-7, with D possibly being TRBD1 (6 bases). V shed 5 bases and J shed 5 bases, with 10 bases lying between them. Germline V gene lookup returns CDR1 MNHEY and CDR2 SMNVEV (reference sequence). This CDR3 is 12 amino acids long.

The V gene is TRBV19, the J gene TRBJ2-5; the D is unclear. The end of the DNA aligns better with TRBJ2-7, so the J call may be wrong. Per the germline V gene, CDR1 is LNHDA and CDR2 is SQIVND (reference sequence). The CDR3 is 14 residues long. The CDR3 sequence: CASSMLDGSYEQYF. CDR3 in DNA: TGTGCCAGTAGTATGCTAGACGGCTCCTACGAGCAGTACTTC.

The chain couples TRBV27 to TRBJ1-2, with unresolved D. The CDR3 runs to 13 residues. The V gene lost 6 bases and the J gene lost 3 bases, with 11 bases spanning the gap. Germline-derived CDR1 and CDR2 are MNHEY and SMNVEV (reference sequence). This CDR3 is CASSPSNYYGYTF. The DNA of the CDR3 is TGTGCCAGCAGCCCCTCGAACTACTATGGCTACACCTTC.

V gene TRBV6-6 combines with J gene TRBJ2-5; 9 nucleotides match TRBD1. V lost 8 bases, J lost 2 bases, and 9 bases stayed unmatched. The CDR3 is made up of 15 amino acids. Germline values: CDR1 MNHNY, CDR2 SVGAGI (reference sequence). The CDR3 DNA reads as TGTGCCAGCGCCAAAAAGGACAGGGGACAAGAGACCCAGTACTTC. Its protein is CASAKKDRGQETQYF.

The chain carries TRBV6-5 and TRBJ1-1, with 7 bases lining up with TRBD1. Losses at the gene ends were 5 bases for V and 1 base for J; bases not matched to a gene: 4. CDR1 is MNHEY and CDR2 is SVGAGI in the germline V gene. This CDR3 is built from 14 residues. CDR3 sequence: CASSIQGRNTEAFF. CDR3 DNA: TGTGCCAGCAGTATACAGGGGCGGAACACTGAAGCTTTCTTT.

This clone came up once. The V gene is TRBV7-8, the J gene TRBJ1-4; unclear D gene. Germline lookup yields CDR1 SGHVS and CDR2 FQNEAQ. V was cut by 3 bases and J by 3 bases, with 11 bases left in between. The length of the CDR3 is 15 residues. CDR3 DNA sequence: TGTGCCAGCAGCTTGAGGACGGGTTCTAATGAAAAACTGTTTTTT. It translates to CASSLRTGSNEKLFF.

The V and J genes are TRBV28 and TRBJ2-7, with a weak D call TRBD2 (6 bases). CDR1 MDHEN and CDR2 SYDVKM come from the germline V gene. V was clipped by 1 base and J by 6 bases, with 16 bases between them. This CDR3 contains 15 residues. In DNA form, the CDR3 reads TGTGCCAGCAGTTTATTGGCGGGGCAAACCATCGAGCAGTACTTC. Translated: CASSLLAGQTIEQYF.

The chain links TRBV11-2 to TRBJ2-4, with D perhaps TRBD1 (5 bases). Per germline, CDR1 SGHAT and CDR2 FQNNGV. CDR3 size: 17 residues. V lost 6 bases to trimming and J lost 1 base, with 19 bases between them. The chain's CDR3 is CASRGTSRTSAKNIQYF. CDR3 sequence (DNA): TGTGCCAGCAGGGGAACCTCCCGGACAAGTGCCAAAAACATTCAGTACTTC.

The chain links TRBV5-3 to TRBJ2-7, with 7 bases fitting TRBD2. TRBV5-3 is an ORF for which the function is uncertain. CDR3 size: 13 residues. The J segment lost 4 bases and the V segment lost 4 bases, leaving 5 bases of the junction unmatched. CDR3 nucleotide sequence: TGTGCCAGAAGCCCCACTAGCGTGTACGAGCAGTACTTC. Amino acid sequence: CARSPTSVYEQYF.

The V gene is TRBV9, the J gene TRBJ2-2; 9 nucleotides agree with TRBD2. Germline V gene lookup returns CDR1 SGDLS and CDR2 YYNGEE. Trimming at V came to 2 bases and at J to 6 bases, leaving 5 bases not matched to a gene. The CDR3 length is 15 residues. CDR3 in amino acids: CASSVASGISGELFF. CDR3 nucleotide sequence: TGTGCCAGCAGCGTGGCTAGCGGGATCTCCGGGGAGCTGTTTTTT.

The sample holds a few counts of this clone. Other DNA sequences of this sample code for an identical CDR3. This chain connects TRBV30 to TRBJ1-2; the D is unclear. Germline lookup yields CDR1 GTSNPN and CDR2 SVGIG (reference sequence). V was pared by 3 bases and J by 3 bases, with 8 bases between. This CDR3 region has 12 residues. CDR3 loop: CAWRVRDYGYTF. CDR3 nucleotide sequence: TGTGCCTGGAGAGTACGGGACTATGGCTACACCTTC. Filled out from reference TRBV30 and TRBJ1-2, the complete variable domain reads SQTIHQWPATLVQPVGSPLSLECTVEGTSNPNLYWYRQAAGRGLQLLFYSVGIGQISSEVPQNLSASRPQDRQFILSSKKLLLSDSGFYLCAWRVRDYGYTFGSGTRLTVV.

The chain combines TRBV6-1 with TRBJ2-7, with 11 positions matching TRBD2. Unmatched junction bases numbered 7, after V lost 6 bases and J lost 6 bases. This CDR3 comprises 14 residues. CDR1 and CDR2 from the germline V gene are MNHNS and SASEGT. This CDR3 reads CASRELAGVGEQYF. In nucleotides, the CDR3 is TGTGCCAGCAGGGAACTAGCGGGAGTTGGCGAGCAGTACTTC.